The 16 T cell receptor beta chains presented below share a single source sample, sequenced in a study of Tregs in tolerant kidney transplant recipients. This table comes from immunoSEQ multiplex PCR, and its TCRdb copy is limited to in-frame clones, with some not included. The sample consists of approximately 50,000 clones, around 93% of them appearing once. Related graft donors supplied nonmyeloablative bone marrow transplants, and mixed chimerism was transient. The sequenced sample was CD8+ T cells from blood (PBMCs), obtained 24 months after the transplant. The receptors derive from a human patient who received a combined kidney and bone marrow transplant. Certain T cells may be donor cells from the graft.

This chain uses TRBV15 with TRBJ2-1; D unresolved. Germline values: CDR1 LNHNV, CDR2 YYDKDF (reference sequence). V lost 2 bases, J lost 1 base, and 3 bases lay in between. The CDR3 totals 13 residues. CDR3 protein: CATSRQSYNEQFF. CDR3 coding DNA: TGTGCCACCAGCAGACAATCCTACAATGAGCAGTTCTTC.

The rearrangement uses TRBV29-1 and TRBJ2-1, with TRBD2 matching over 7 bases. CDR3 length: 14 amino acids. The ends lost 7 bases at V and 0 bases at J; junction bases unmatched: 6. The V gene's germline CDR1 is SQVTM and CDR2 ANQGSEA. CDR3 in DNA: TGCAGCGGGGAGCGGGACCGCTCCTACAATGAGCAGTTCTTC. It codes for CSGERDRSYNEQFF.

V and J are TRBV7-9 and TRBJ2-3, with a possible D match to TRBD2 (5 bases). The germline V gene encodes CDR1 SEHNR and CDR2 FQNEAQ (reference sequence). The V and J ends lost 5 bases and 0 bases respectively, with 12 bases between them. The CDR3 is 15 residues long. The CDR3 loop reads CASSEPLASTDTQYF. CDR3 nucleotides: TGTGCCAGCAGCGAACCCCTAGCTAGCACAGATACGCAGTATTTT.

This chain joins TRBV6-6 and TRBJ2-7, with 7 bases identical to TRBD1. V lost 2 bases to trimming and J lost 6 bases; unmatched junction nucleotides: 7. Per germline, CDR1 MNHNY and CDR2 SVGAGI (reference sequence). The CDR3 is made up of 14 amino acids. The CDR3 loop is CASSYRGQGVEQYF. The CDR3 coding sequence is TGTGCCAGCAGTTACCGAGGCCAGGGGGTCGAGCAGTACTTC.

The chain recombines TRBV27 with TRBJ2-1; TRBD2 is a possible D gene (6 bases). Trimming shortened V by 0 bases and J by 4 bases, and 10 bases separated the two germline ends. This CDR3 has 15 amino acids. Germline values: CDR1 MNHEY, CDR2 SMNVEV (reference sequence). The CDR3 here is CASSLSVGGYNEQFF. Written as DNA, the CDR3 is TGTGCCAGCAGTTTATCGGTTGGAGGGTACAATGAGCAGTTCTTC.

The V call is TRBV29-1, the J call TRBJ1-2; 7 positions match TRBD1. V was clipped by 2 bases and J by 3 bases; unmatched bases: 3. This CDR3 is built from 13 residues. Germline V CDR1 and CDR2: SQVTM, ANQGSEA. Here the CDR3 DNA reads TGCAGCGTTGAAAGGGACAGCTACTATGGCTACACCTTC. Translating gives CSVERDSYYGYTF.

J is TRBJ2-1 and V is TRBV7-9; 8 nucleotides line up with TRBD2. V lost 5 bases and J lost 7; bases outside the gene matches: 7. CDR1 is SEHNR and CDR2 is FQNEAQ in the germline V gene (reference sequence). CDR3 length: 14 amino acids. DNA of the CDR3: TGTGCCAGCAGCCCCCCGGGGGGGCTAAATGAGCAGTTCTTC. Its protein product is CASSPPGGLNEQFF.

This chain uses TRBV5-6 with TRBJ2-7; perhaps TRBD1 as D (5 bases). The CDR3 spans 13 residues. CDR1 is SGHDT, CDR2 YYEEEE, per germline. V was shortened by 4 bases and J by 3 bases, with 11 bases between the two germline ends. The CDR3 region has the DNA TGTGCCAGCAGCCGAGGAAGGGGCTACGAGCAGTACTTC. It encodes CASSRGRGYEQYF.

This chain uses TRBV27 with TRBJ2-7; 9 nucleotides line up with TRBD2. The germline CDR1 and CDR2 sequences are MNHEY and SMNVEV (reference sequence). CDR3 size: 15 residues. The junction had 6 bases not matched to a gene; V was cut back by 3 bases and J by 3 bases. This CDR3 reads CASSLLRGRGYEQYF. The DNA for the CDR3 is TGTGCCAGCAGTTTGTTGCGCGGGAGGGGCTACGAGCAGTACTTC.

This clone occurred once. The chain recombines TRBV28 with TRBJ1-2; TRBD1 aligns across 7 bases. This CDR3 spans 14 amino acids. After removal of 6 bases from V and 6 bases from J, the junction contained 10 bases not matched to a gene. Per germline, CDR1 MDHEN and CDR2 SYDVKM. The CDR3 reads CASSPGTAIDGYTF. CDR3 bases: TGTGCCAGCAGCCCCGGGACAGCAATTGATGGCTACACCTTC.

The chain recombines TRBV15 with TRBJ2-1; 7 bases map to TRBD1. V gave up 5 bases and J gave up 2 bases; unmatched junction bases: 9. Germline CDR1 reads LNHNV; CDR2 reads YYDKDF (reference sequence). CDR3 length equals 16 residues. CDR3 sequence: CATSALPQGAYNEQFF. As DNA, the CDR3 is TGTGCCACCAGCGCTCTCCCGCAGGGGGCCTACAATGAGCAGTTCTTC.

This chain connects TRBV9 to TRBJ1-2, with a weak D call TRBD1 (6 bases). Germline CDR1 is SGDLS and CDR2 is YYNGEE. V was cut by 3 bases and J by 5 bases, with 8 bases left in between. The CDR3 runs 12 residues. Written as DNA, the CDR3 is TGTGCCAGCAGCGGAGGGGGTTATGGCTACACCTTC. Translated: CASSGGGYGYTF.

CDR3 residues: CASSSRDRPSYGYTF. In DNA form, the CDR3 reads TGTGCCAGCAGTTCCCGGGACAGGCCTTCCTATGGCTACACCTTC. The chain joins TRBV28 to TRBJ1-2; 8 bases align to TRBD1. In germline, CDR1 is MDHEN, CDR2 SYDVKM. The CDR3 extends over 15 amino acids. The V and J ends lost 4 bases and 4 bases, in that order; junction bases with no gene match: 8.

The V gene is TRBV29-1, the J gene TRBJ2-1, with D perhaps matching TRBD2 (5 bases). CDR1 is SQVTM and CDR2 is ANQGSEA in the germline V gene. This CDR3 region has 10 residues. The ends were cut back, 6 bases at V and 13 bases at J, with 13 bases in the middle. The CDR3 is CSVSGEGQFF. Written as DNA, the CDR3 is TGCAGCGTCTCCGGGGAAGGTCAGTTCTTC.

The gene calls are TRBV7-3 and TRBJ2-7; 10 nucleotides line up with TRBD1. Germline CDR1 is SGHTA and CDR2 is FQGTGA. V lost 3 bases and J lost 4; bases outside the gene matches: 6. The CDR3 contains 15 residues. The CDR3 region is CASSFGTGDGYEQYF. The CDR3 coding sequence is TGTGCCAGCAGCTTCGGGACAGGGGACGGGTACGAGCAGTACTTC.

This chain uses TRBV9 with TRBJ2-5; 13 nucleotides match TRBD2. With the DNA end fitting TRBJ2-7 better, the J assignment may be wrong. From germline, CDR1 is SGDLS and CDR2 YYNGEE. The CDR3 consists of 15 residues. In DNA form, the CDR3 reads TGTGCCAGCAGCCCGACGGGACTAGCGGGGTACGAGCAGTACTTC. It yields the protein CASSPTGLAGYEQYF.